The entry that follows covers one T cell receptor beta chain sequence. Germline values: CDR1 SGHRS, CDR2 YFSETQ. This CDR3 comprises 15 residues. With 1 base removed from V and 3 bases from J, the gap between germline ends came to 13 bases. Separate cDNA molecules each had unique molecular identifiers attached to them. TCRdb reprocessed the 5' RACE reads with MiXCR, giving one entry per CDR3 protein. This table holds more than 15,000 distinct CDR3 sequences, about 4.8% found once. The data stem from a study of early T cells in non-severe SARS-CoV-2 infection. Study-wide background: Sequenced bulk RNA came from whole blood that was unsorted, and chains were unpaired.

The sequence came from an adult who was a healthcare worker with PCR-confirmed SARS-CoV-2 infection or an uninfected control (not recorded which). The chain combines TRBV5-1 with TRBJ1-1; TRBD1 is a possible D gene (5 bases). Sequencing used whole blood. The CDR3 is CASSLLGGGDTEAFF. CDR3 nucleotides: TGCGCCAGCAGCTTGCTCGGGGGTGGGGACACTGAAGCTTTCTTT.